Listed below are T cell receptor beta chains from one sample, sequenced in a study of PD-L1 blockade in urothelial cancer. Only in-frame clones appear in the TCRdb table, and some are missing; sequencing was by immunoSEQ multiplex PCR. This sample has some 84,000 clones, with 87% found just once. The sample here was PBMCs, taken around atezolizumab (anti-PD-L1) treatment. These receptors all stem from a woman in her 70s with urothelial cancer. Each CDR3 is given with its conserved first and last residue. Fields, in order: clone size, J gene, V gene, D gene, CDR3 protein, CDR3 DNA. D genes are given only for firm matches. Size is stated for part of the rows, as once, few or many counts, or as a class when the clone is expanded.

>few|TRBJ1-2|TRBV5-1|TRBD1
CASSLDGDRRHYRYGYTF
TGCGCCAGCAGCTTGGATGGGGACAGGCGACACTATAGGTATGGCTACACCTTC
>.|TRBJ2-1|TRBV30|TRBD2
CAWSVLADSYNEQFF
TGTGCCTGGAGTGTACTAGCGGATTCCTACAATGAGCAGTTCTTC
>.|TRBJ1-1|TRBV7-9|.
CASSYPGRGVFF
TGTGCCAGCAGCTACCCCGGGAGGGGTGTTTTCTTT
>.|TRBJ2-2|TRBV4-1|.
CASSQDRGTRLKNTGELFF
TGCGCCAGCAGCCAAGACCGAGGTACGAGACTGAAGAACACCGGGGAGCTGTTTTTT
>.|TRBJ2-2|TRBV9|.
CASSVAGAGTGELFF
TGTGCCAGCAGCGTAGCGGGAGCTGGCACCGGGGAGCTGTTTTTT
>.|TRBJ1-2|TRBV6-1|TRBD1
CASNLGTANGYTF
TGTGCCAGCAATTTAGGGACAGCCAATGGCTACACCTTC
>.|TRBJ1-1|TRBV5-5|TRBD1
CASSYRGKGTEAFF
TGTGCCAGCAGCTACAGGGGGAAAGGCACTGAAGCTTTCTTT
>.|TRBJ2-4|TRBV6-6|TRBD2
CASSFALAGAKNIQYF
TGTGCCAGCAGTTTCGCGCTAGCGGGAGCCAAAAACATTCAGTACTTC
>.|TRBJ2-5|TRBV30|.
CAWSPRRETQYF
TGTGCCTGGAGTCCAAGGAGGGAGACCCAGTACTTC
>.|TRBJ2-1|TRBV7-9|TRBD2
CASSLGGGAGNEQFF
TGTGCCAGCAGCTTAGGCGGGGGGGCCGGTAATGAGCAGTTCTTC